Below are 3 T cell receptor beta chains sequenced from a single sample in a study of T cell responses to AZD1222 COVID-19 vaccine. Method: immunoSEQ multiplex PCR; TCRdb's copy keeps in-frame clones and lacks some. The table includes 130,000 to 150,000 clones, more than 75% detected once. This sample comprised peripheral blood, obtained on day 0 of AZD1222 vaccination. The source of these receptors is an adult in good health.

The chain carries TRBV15 and TRBJ2-1, with 14 positions matching TRBD2. V shed 4 bases and J 8 bases; nucleotides not matched to a gene: 7. This CDR3 region has 16 residues. Looked up from germline, CDR1 is LNHNV and CDR2 is YYDKDF (reference sequence). CDR3 DNA: TGTGCCACCAGCACCCCGACTAGCGGGAGGGCAGATGAGCAGTTCTTC. Residues: CATSTPTSGRADEQFF.

The chain links TRBV18 to TRBJ2-3; D unclear. CDR3 length: 12 amino acids. Germline values: CDR1 KGHSH, CDR2 LQKENI. V was trimmed by 5 bases and J by 6 bases, leaving 9 bases between them. As DNA, the CDR3 is TGTGCCAGCTCAAAGCTCTTGGATACGCAGTATTTT. Its translation: CASSKLLDTQYF.

V usage is TRBV6-5 and J usage is TRBJ2-5; no firm D call. Germline-derived CDR1 and CDR2 are MNHEY and SVGAGI. The CDR3 is 12 amino acids. CDR3 sequence reads: CGMVPPRETQYF. The CDR3 nucleotides are TGTGGCATGGTTCCGCCTAGAGAGACCCAGTACTTC.